One sample yielded the 29 T cell receptor beta chains listed below, sequenced in a study of CXCR3-negative and CXCR3-positive naive CD8 T cells. Libraries were UMI-labeled 5' RACE TRB cDNA. TCRdb re-analyzed the 5' RACE reads; it lists each CDR3 protein once, without DNA. This repertoire includes under 7,000 distinct CDR3 sequences. The material sequenced was naive CXCR3- CD8+ T cells from blood. Described subset: CD45RO-CCR7+CD27+CD95- naive CD8+ T cells lacking CXCR3 (TNR3-). These receptors came from a human donor in good health. Some clones in this sample may be carry-over from other donors' samples.

V usage is TRBV7-8 and J usage is TRBJ2-3; the D call of TRBD1 rests on TCRdb alone, since no DNA is present to check it. The germline CDR1 and CDR2 sequences are SGHVS and FQNEAQ. This CDR3 is built from 15 residues. The chain's CDR3 is CASSSRTESTDTQYF.

According to its frequency, this clonotype is medium-sized (0.01 to 0.1%). J is TRBJ1-5 and V is TRBV15; TCRdb's D gene call, TRBD1, goes unchecked for lack of DNA. This CDR3 is 17 amino acids long. Germline V gene data show CDR1 as LNHNV and CDR2 as YYDKDF (reference sequence). The CDR3 reads CATSRDFAGDSNQPQHF.

V gene TRBV14 combines with J gene TRBJ2-3; the D gene TCRdb calls, TRBD1, cannot be checked with no DNA. This CDR3 is built from 16 residues. Germline CDR1 reads SGHDN; CDR2 reads FVKESK. The CDR3 here is CASSEPGQYSGDTQYF.

This clonotype shows up as medium-sized by frequency. The CDR3 region is CSARGTGYEQYF. The chain is built from TRBV20-1 and TRBJ2-7; without DNA, the TCRdb call of TRBD1 cannot be checked. The CDR3 totals 12 residues. In germline, CDR1 is DFQATT, CDR2 SNEGSKA (reference sequence).

The chain has TRBV2 and TRBJ2-3; TCRdb gives TRBD1 as the D gene, but with no DNA this cannot be confirmed. In germline, CDR1 is SNHLY, CDR2 FYNNEI. The length of the CDR3 is 14 residues. The CDR3 region is CASSERRDTDTQYF.

The chain has TRBV5-1 and TRBJ2-1; no DNA is available, so the TRBD1 call from TCRdb remains unchecked. CDR3 length: 15 amino acids. Germline V gives CDR1 SGHRS, CDR2 YFSETQ. The CDR3 here is CASSGAADSYNEQFF.

The chain carries TRBV6-6 and TRBJ1-5. The CDR3 sequence is 16 residues long. The germline gives CDR1 MNHNY, CDR2 SVGAGI (reference sequence). Here the CDR3 reads CASSYLTPNRNQPQHF.

This clonotype shows up as medium-sized by frequency. The rearrangement uses TRBV29-1 and TRBJ2-3. Germline CDR1 is SQVTM and CDR2 is ANQGSEA. This CDR3 contains 13 residues. CDR3 loop: CSVENLATDTQYF.

The V call is TRBV29-1, the J call TRBJ2-7; TCRdb outputs TRBD1, but without DNA this stays unchecked. In germline, CDR1 is SQVTM, CDR2 ANQGSEA. The CDR3 has 12 residues. CDR3: CSVLGHSYEQYF.

V and J are TRBV29-1 and TRBJ2-5; TCRdb's assignment of TRBD1 cannot be checked, as there is no DNA. The germline V gene encodes CDR1 SQVTM and CDR2 ANQGSEA. The length of the CDR3 is 13 residues. CDR3 sequence: CSVGEGAWETQYF.

This clonotype is medium-sized (0.01 to 0.1%) by frequency. The CDR3 loop is CATSRDRDGYNSPLHF. V gene TRBV15 combines with J gene TRBJ1-6; without DNA, the TCRdb call of TRBD1 cannot be checked. CDR1 LNHNV and CDR2 YYDKDF come from the germline V gene (reference sequence). This CDR3 has 16 amino acids.

This clonotype is labeled medium-sized based on frequency. The chain combines TRBV29-1 with TRBJ1-5; the TRBD1 assignment by TCRdb is unverifiable without DNA. CDR1 and CDR2 (germline): SQVTM, ANQGSEA. CDR3 length: 13 amino acids. The CDR3: CSVEGPGYQPQHF.

The J gene is TRBJ2-7, the V gene TRBV19; TCRdb's D call, TRBD1, is unchecked because there is no DNA. CDR1 and CDR2 (germline): LNHDA, SQIVND (reference sequence). The CDR3 length is 16 residues. CDR3 residues: CASSWAGTVNSYEQYF.

Its frequency marks this clonotype as medium-sized. The chain uses TRBV29-1 and TRBJ2-7; TCRdb picks TRBD1, but there is no DNA to check that call. In germline, CDR1 is SQVTM, CDR2 ANQGSEA. The CDR3 is 12 residues long. The CDR3 spells CSVIRTGFEQYF.

This CDR3 is CSVEGSASMNTEAFF. This chain joins TRBV29-1 and TRBJ1-1; TCRdb's D call of TRBD1 is untestable without DNA. This CDR3 is built from 15 residues. Germline loops: CDR1 SQVTM, CDR2 ANQGSEA. The entire variable domain, with the rest obtained from reference TRBV29-1 and TRBJ1-1, is as follows: SAVISQKPSRDICQRGTSLTIQCQVDSQVTMMFWYRQQPGQSLTLIATANQGSEATYESGFVIDKFPISRPNLTFSTLTVSNMSPEDSSIYLCSVEGSASMNTEAFFGQGTRLTVV.

This chain connects TRBV27 to TRBJ2-2; with no DNA, the TCRdb D assignment of TRBD2 cannot be verified. In germline, CDR1 is MNHEY, CDR2 SMNVEV (reference sequence). The CDR3 runs to 16 residues. The CDR3 region is CDSRLRAGTFTGELFF.

The V gene is TRBV4-1, the J gene TRBJ2-1; TCRdb lists TRBD2, though no DNA is available to test this call. The CDR3 has 15 residues. Per the germline V gene, CDR1 is MGHRA and CDR2 is YSYEKL. The CDR3 region is CASSQSLAGYNEQFF.

Judged by frequency, this clonotype is medium-sized. The rearrangement links TRBV27 to TRBJ2-1. CDR1 is MNHEY, CDR2 SMNVEV, per germline (reference sequence). The length of the CDR3 is 11 residues. The CDR3 loop is CASDRVMGQFF.

This clonotype counts as medium-sized by frequency. The V gene is TRBV5-1, the J gene TRBJ1-1. The CDR3 runs 16 residues. Germline CDR1 SGHRS, CDR2 YFSETQ. CDR3 residues: CASSLTLGELSTEAFF.

By frequency, this clonotype registers medium-sized. This rearrangement joins TRBV20-1 to TRBJ2-7; as DNA is missing, the TRBD1 call by TCRdb cannot be tested. The CDR3 covers 14 residues. Germline V gene lookup returns CDR1 DFQATT and CDR2 SNEGSKA (reference sequence). CDR3 loop: CSARDEGQELEQYF.

This clonotype is deemed medium-sized (0.01 to 0.1%) by its frequency. The chain recombines TRBV7-9 with TRBJ1-5; TCRdb proposes TRBD1, but this gene call is untestable without DNA. Germline V gene sequence: CDR1 SEHNR, CDR2 FQNEAQ (reference sequence). The CDR3 totals 18 residues. CDR3 residues: CASSASKGHGRSNQPQHF.

The CDR3 here is CSAGDGGDYNEQFF. V usage is TRBV20-1 and J usage is TRBJ2-1; checking the TCRdb D call of TRBD2 is not possible without DNA. The CDR3 covers 14 residues. Germline lookup yields CDR1 DFQATT and CDR2 SNEGSKA (reference sequence).

The chain recombines TRBV7-8 with TRBJ2-5; the TCRdb call, TRBD2, lacks DNA for checking. Germline V gene lookup returns CDR1 SGHVS and CDR2 FQNEAQ. This CDR3 region has 14 residues. The CDR3 region is CASRGRLMVETQYF. The full variable domain, its missing parts supplied by reference TRBV7-8 and TRBJ2-5, is GAGVSQSPRYKVAKRGQDVALRCDPISGHVSLFWYQQALGQGPEFLTYFQNEAQLDKSGLPSDRFFAERPEGSVSTLKIQRTQQEDSAVYLCASRGRLMVETQYFGPGTRLLVL.

Measured by frequency, this clonotype is large. The chain combines TRBV7-2 with TRBJ2-1. The CDR3 extends over 12 amino acids. CDR1 SGHTA and CDR2 FQGNSA come from the germline V gene. The chain's CDR3 is CASSSAYNEQFF.

By frequency, this clonotype registers large. This rearrangement joins TRBV7-9 to TRBJ1-1; TCRdb calls TRBD1, which cannot be checked without DNA. Germline lookup yields CDR1 SEHNR and CDR2 FQNEAQ (reference sequence). The CDR3 runs to 15 residues. The CDR3: CASSFRQGSTTEAFF. The variable domain in full, with the rest retrieved from reference TRBV7-9 and TRBJ1-1, is DTGVSQNPRHKITKRGQNVTFRCDPISEHNRLYWYRQTLGQGPEFLTYFQNEAQLEKSRLLSDRFSAERPKGSFSTLEIQRTEQGDSAMYLCASSFRQGSTTEAFFGQGTRLTVV.

This sequence joins TRBV7-6 and TRBJ2-1; the D call of TRBD2 rests on TCRdb alone, since no DNA is present to check it. This CDR3 has 15 residues. The germline CDR1 and CDR2 sequences are SGHVS and FNYEAQ. This CDR3 is CASSPGVAGVNEQFF. Together with reference TRBV7-6 and TRBJ2-1, the CDR3 gives the full variable domain: GAGVSQSPRYKVTKRGQDVALRCDPISGHVSLYWYRQALGQGPEFLTYFNYEAQQDKSGLPNDRFSAERPEGSISTLTIQRTEQRDSAMYRCASSPGVAGVNEQFFGPGTRLTVL.

This clonotype shows up as medium-sized by frequency. The chain employs TRBV29-1 and TRBJ2-7; no DNA is available, so the TRBD2 call from TCRdb remains unchecked. The germline V gene has CDR1 SQVTM and CDR2 ANQGSEA. The CDR3 has 12 residues. The CDR3 reads CSVGSGSYEQYF.

The CDR3 sequence is CASSLVGQPAKNIQYF. The V and J genes are TRBV5-1 and TRBJ2-4; TCRdb's D call of TRBD1 is untestable without DNA. The CDR3 totals 16 residues. Looked up from germline, CDR1 is SGHRS and CDR2 is YFSETQ.

J is TRBJ2-3 and V is TRBV29-1; TCRdb outputs TRBD1, but without DNA this stays unchecked. CDR1 is SQVTM and CDR2 is ANQGSEA in the germline V gene. The CDR3 runs to 13 residues. The CDR3 is CSVAGTGTDTQYF.